The following is a TCR beta chain sequence with its context. Its antigen is still unknown. The data originate from a study of a mutant IDH1 vaccine in newly diagnosed glioma. Across the study: Former treatment meant radiotherapy, temozolomide, or both; the majority had gotten both. Study-wide results and caveats: Of all patients, 93.3% showed vaccine-induced immune responses. Apparently unrelated to pseudoprogression were changes in the top peripheral T cell clonotypes.

The time point is: baseline, week 1 (first vaccination visit). Treatment in this sample: pre-vaccination baseline after standard-of-care therapy. New IDH1-mutant, ATRX-lost WHO grade 3 or 4 astrocytomas occurred in donors. Trimming removed 1 base from V and 4 bases from J, with 10 bases in between. From germline, CDR1 is LNHDA and CDR2 SQIVND (reference sequence). CDR3 length equals 14 residues. Here immunoSEQ multiplex PCR was the method, and the copy in TCRdb shows in-frame clones only, minus some. The sample yields 50,000 to 75,000 clones, more than 85% seen once. The material sequenced was PBMCs, taken from a glioma patient treated with radiotherapy, temozolomide or both. This sequence joins TRBV19 and TRBJ1-1, with a weak D call TRBD1 (5 bases). This TCR was sampled from a man aged 50-60 years with glioma. The CDR3: CASSIARGRTEAFF. The CDR3 DNA sequence: TGTGCCAGTAGTATAGCGAGGGGACGCACTGAAGCTTTCTTT.